Following are 17 T cell receptor beta chains from one sample sequenced in a study of T cell responses to AZD1222 COVID-19 vaccine (dated by TCRdb to the early 2020s). Library generation was performed with the immunoSEQ multiplex PCR assay. The source is immuneACCESS, and TCRdb retained only in-frame sequences with V and J called. Part of the clones is not carried over; for the studies checked, unresolved V genes explain less than half of this, and the remainder is unexplained. This sample has 84,000 or so clones in its table, and 90% of those were observed once. The biggest ten clones account for approximately 3.2% of the sample. Taken with the paper, the label for time point translates to: about 28 days (+/-7) after the second vaccine dose. The specimen comprised peripheral blood, sampled 28 days after the second AZD1222 dose. The receptors originated from an adult who received the AZD1222 COVID-19 vaccine.

The chain has TRBV7-8 and TRBJ2-2; 7 bases fit TRBD1. The CDR3 consists of 20 residues. Germline loops: CDR1 SGHVS, CDR2 FQNEAQ. After removal of 7 bases from V and 1 base from J, the junction contained 21 bases not matched to a gene. The CDR3 here is CASIPTLGGGISLNTGELFF. CDR3 sequence (DNA): TGTGCCAGCATCCCCACTCTAGGGGGCGGCATCTCTTTGAACACCGGGGAGCTGTTTTTT. Supplemented by reference TRBV7-8 and TRBJ2-2, the full variable domain reads GAGVSQSPRYKVAKRGQDVALRCDPISGHVSLFWYQQALGQGPEFLTYFQNEAQLDKSGLPSDRFFAERPEGSVSTLKIQRTQQEDSAVYLCASIPTLGGGISLNTGELFFGEGSRLTVL.

The chain has TRBV5-1 and TRBJ1-6, with TRBD1 as a possible D gene (6 bases). Trimming left V 4 bases short and J 9 bases short, with 26 bases between. This CDR3 is 18 amino acids long. Germline values: CDR1 SGHRS, CDR2 YFSETQ. Written as DNA, the CDR3 is TGCGCCAGCAGCCTCCAGGGGCCCTATGAGGGAAGGAGTTCACCCCTCCACTTT. Amino acids: CASSLQGPYEGRSSPLHF.

This chain links TRBV11-3 with TRBJ1-2; D uncertain. This CDR3 is built from 12 residues. V was pared by 0 bases and J by 8 bases, with 7 bases between. Germline CDR1 SGHNT, CDR2 YENEEA. The CDR3 here is CASSLDSGGYTF. Here the CDR3 DNA reads TGTGCCAGCAGCTTAGACTCGGGCGGCTACACCTTC. The whole variable domain, remainder taken from reference TRBV11-3 and TRBJ1-2, is EAGVVQSPRYKIIEKKQPVAFWCNPISGHNTLYWYLQNLGQGPELLIRYENEEAVDDSQLPKDRFSAERLKGVDSTLKIQPAELGDSAVYLCASSLDSGGYTFGSGTRLTVV.

The J gene is TRBJ2-7, the V gene TRBV10-3; possibly TRBD2 for D (6 bases). The ends were cut back, 4 bases at V and 4 bases at J, with 20 bases in the middle. The CDR3 runs to 16 residues. CDR1 ENHRY and CDR2 SYGVKD come from the germline V gene. The CDR3 nucleotides read TGTGCCATCAGTGCGTCTTCCGGGACTTTCTCTTACGAGCAGTACTTC. Protein: CAISASSGTFSYEQYF.

The rearrangement uses TRBV7-9 and TRBJ2-2; TRBD1 agrees at 7 bases. Trimming removed 5 bases from V and 6 bases from J; junction bases left unmatched: 9. CDR3 length: 15 residues. CDR1 SEHNR and CDR2 FQNEAQ come from the germline V gene (reference sequence). CDR3 in DNA: TGTGCCAGCAGCGCAGGGACAGCCTTAGCCGGGGAGCTGTTTTTT. Protein: CASSAGTALAGELFF.

This sequence joins TRBV19 and TRBJ2-1; the match to TRBD2 covers 7 bases. Germline V CDR1 and CDR2: LNHDA, SQIVND (reference sequence). V shed 0 bases and J 7 bases; nucleotides not matched to a gene: 15. CDR3 length: 18 residues. CDR3 coding DNA: TGTGCCAGTAGTATAGATCGCTCCGGCAGGAGGGGAGGGAATGAGCAGTTCTTC. It codes for CASSIDRSGRRGGNEQFF.

The gene calls are TRBV7-8 and TRBJ1-5; D is unresolved. Germline V CDR1 and CDR2: SGHVS, FQNEAQ. The V and J ends lost 2 bases and 3 bases respectively, with 8 bases between them. This CDR3 is 14 amino acids long. The CDR3 sequence: CASSLSAPNQPQHF. DNA for the CDR3: TGTGCCAGCAGCTTATCTGCACCCAATCAGCCCCAGCATTTT.

CDR3 sequence (DNA): TGTGCCAGCAGCCGGGGGGAGGGGGTGTTTTTT. It is translated as CASSRGEGVFF. The chain is built from TRBV4-2 and TRBJ1-4, with a weak D call TRBD1 (6 bases). Germline lookup yields CDR1 LGHNA and CDR2 YNFKEQ. This CDR3 is built from 11 residues. The germline V and J ends were trimmed by 4 bases and 15 bases, with 12 bases remaining between them.

V and J are TRBV2 and TRBJ1-5; D is undetermined. The V end lost 2 bases, the J end lost 3 bases, and 8 bases lay between the germline ends. The germline V gene encodes CDR1 SNHLY and CDR2 FYNNEI. The CDR3 has 14 amino acids. The CDR3 region has the DNA TGTGCCAGCAGTGAAAGGAGGGTCAATCAGCCCCAGCATTTT. Translating it yields CASSERRVNQPQHF.

The CDR3 DNA is TGTGCCAGCAGCCCAGGACAGGGGCGACTTGCTTTCTTT. The encoded protein is CASSPGQGRLAFF. The chain combines TRBV12-3 or TRBV12-4 with TRBJ1-1; 9 bases match TRBD1. Trimming cost V 6 bases and J 11 bases; bases outside gene matches: 10. The CDR3 is 13 residues long.

The chain recombines TRBV6-5 with TRBJ1-6; D call uncertain. Germline V gives CDR1 MNHEY, CDR2 SVGAGI. The CDR3 extends over 14 amino acids. V lost 8 bases and J 6 bases, leaving 14 bases between the germline ends. CDR3 loop: CASCLTEANSPLHF. The CDR3 DNA is TGTGCCAGCTGCCTCACGGAAGCTAATTCACCCCTCCACTTT.

The genes are TRBV30 and TRBJ1-4; 10 bases match TRBD1. From germline, CDR1 is GTSNPN and CDR2 SVGIG (reference sequence). After removal of 8 bases from V and 8 bases from J, the junction contained 8 bases not matched to a gene. The CDR3 loop spans 13 amino acids. This chain's CDR3 is CARSGTGVEKLFF. Here the CDR3 DNA reads TGTGCCCGCTCCGGGACAGGGGTCGAAAAACTGTTTTTT.

This sequence joins TRBV7-9 and TRBJ2-3; D perhaps matches TRBD1 (5 bases). There are 16 residues in the CDR3. Germline lookup yields CDR1 SEHNR and CDR2 FQNEAQ (reference sequence). Trimming pared 1 base from V and 4 bases from J, leaving 15 bases between. The CDR3 coding sequence is TGTGCCAGCAGCTTAGTAAGAACGCTAGGGGCAGATACGCAGTATTTT. Translating it yields CASSLVRTLGADTQYF.

This chain uses TRBV19 with TRBJ2-3; no clear D gene. CDR1 is LNHDA and CDR2 is SQIVND in the germline V gene (reference sequence). This CDR3 has 14 residues. V was shortened by 6 bases and J by 2 bases, with 12 bases between the two germline ends. The CDR3 is CASRDHKPTDTQYF. CDR3 in DNA: TGTGCCAGTAGGGACCATAAACCCACAGATACGCAGTATTTT.

The chain couples TRBV27 to TRBJ1-3; D is uncertain. The germline V gene has CDR1 MNHEY and CDR2 SMNVEV (reference sequence). Trimming shortened V by 0 bases and J by 4 bases, and 7 bases separated the two germline ends. This CDR3 has 14 residues. The CDR3 DNA sequence: TGTGCCAGCAGTTTATCCCCTGAGGGAAACACCATATATTTT. Its protein is CASSLSPEGNTIYF.

The chain combines TRBV6-2 or TRBV6-3 with TRBJ2-3; 7 bases fit TRBD2. This CDR3 comprises 18 residues. The ends lost 4 bases at V and 5 bases at J; junction bases unmatched: 18. CDR1 is MNHEY and CDR2 is SVGEGT in the germline V gene. CDR3 amino acids: CASSLIILLAGSGDTQYF. CDR3 in DNA: TGTGCCAGCAGTTTAATTATCCTTTTAGCGGGTTCGGGAGATACGCAGTATTTT.

There are a few counts of this clone. V gene TRBV10-1 combines with J gene TRBJ2-7; TRBD1 matches 7 bases. The CDR3 covers 15 residues. CDR1 WNHNN and CDR2 SYGVQD come from the germline V gene (reference sequence). The junction had 8 bases not matched to a gene; V was cut back by 3 bases and J by 3 bases. The CDR3 sequence: CASSDDLQGNYEQYF. DNA of the CDR3: TGCGCCAGCAGTGATGACCTACAGGGGAACTACGAGCAGTACTTC.